The rows below give T cell receptor beta chains drawn from one sample of a study of T cell responses to AZD1222 COVID-19 vaccine. Some clones are missing from TCRdb's copy, which holds only in-frame ones; the method was immunoSEQ multiplex PCR. The sample comprises approximately 120,000 clones, about 87% of which are singletons, and around 12% rests with the top ten. Sequences were derived from peripheral blood, sampled on day 0 of AZD1222 vaccination. The receptors were sampled from an adult in good health. The CDR3 runs from the conserved cysteine through the conserved F or W. A D gene is named only where the DNA matches it firmly. Size tells how often a clone was seen (once, few, many) or the class of an expanded clone, and some rows leave it out.

.,TRBV7-2,TRBJ2-3,.,TGTGCCAGCAGCTTAGAGCGGTCGAGCACAGATACGCAGTATTTT,CASSLERSSTDTQYF
once,TRBV19,TRBJ2-5,TRBD2,TGTGCCAGTAGTATTCCGGGACTAGCGGGAAAGACCCAGTACTTC,CASSIPGLAGKTQYF
.,TRBV5-1,TRBJ2-2,TRBD1,TGCGCCAGCAGCCCCGGGACAGGGAACACCGGGGAGCTGTTTTTT,CASSPGTGNTGELFF
.,TRBV27,TRBJ2-4,TRBD1,TGTGCCAGCAGAAGGTTGGGGGGACAGGGGTTCAAAAACATTCAGTACTTC,CASRRLGGQGFKNIQYF
.,TRBV19,TRBJ2-1,TRBD2,TGTGCCAGTAGTAGCCAGGCCTTAGCGGGAACCTGGAACAATGAGCAGTTCTTC,CASSSQALAGTWNNEQFF
.,TRBV30,TRBJ2-1,.,TGTGCCTCCCATGCCAGCTCCTACAATGAGCAGTTCTTC,CASHASSYNEQFF
.,TRBV5-4,TRBJ2-1,.,TGTGCCAGCAGCTTGACCAGCGGCTCCTACAATGAGCAGTTCTTC,CASSLTSGSYNEQFF
many,TRBV7-9,TRBJ2-7,.,TGTGCCAGCAGCTTAGCTGACTACGAGCAGTACTTC,CASSLADYEQYF
.,TRBV9,TRBJ2-3,.,TGTGCCAGCAGCGGATCCACAGATACGCAGTATTTT,CASSGSTDTQYF
few,TRBV7-3,TRBJ2-2,.,TGTGCCAGCAGATCTGACCAGAACACCGGGGAGCTGTTTTTT,CASRSDQNTGELFF
once,TRBV6-5,TRBJ2-7,.,TGTGCCAGCAGTCCCCGGGGGTACGAGCAGTACTTC,CASSPRGYEQYF
once,TRBV4-1,TRBJ2-3,.,TGCGCCAGCAGCCAAGGGCCGGAGGGCCAAATAGATACGCAGTATTTT,CASSQGPEGQIDTQYF
.,TRBV6-2/TRBV6-3,TRBJ2-2,TRBD1,TGTGCCAGCAGTAAGGGGACAGGGGGCACCGGGGAGCTGTTTTTT,CASSKGTGGTGELFF
many,TRBV7-9,TRBJ2-7,TRBD1,TGTGCCAGCAGCACTAGACAGGGCTCCTACGAGCAGTACTTC,CASSTRQGSYEQYF
.,TRBV7-8,TRBJ1-5,.,TGTGCCAGCAGCTTAGCGGGGACCAATCAGCCCCAGCATTTT,CASSLAGTNQPQHF
.,TRBV2,TRBJ2-5,TRBD2,TGTGCCAGCAGTGAACGGGGGGGAGAGACCCAGTACTTC,CASSERGGETQYF
few,TRBV5-6,TRBJ2-2,.,TGTGCCAGCAGCTTTCGCGGTCTACAGACGTGGACCGGGGAGCTGTTTTTT,CASSFRGLQTWTGELFF
.,TRBV6-1,TRBJ1-5,.,TGTGCCAGCAGTGAAGTTTATAGCAATCAGCCCCAGCATTTT,CASSEVYSNQPQHF
once,TRBV28,TRBJ1-2,.,TGTGCCAGCAGTTCTTACGACTATGGCTACACCTTC,CASSSYDYGYTF
.,TRBV25-1,TRBJ2-7,.,TGTGCCAGCAGCATGCCCGTTTTGGGCGAGCAGTACTTC,CASSMPVLGEQYF
.,TRBV9,TRBJ2-3,.,TGTGCCAGCAGCGTAGAGTTGAGGGGCCAAGATACGCAGTATTTT,CASSVELRGQDTQYF
.,TRBV29-1,TRBJ1-2,TRBD1,TGCAGCGTTGAGCGAGGGGGCGTTGGCTACACCTTC,CSVERGGVGYTF
once,TRBV5-1,TRBJ2-1,TRBD2,TGCGCCAGCAGCTTCGGGACTAGCGGGAGAAACTCCTACAATGAGCAGTTCTTC,CASSFGTSGRNSYNEQFF
few,TRBV3-1/TRBV3-2,TRBJ1-4,.,TGTGCCAGCAGCCACAGGGTAACTAATGAAAAACTGTTTTTT,CASSHRVTNEKLFF
.,TRBV5-4,TRBJ1-4,.,TGTGCCAGCACCTCGGCTAAGGAGGGGTTCGGTGAAAAACTGTTTTTT,CASTSAKEGFGEKLFF